Shown below are 10 T cell receptor beta chains from a single sample sequenced in a study of blood T cells in healthy people across ages. The use of a sample-barcoded 5' primer and a J-beta primer mix characterized a second PCR of about 6 to 12 cycles. TCRdb redid the calling of the 5' RACE reads with MiXCR, one entry per CDR3 protein. Here the sample spans roughly 700,000 distinct CDR3 sequences, 20% to 25% being singletons. This sample also belongs to another study, concerning T cells of mothers and their children.

Material: blood. The receptors stem from a boy between 5 and 17 years old in good health.

About this clonotype itself: A read error may account for a junction end that differs from germline. V usage is TRBV6-2 or TRBV6-3 and J usage is TRBJ1-2, with no clear D. The CDR3 totals 12 residues. CDR1 is MNHEY, CDR2 SVGEGT, per germline. CDR3 DNA: TGTGCCACCAGTGACCCGGTCTATGGCTACACCTTC. It yields the protein CATSDPVYGYTF.

This clonotype came up a few times. The genes are TRBV6-5 and TRBJ1-2, with TRBD1 matching over 7 bases. Germline CDR1 reads MNHEY; CDR2 reads SVGAGI. This CDR3 is 16 amino acids long. V dropped 3 bases and J dropped 8; count of bases not matched to a gene: 15. CDR3 region: CASSYSFREGARGYTF. CDR3 coding DNA: TGTGCCAGCAGTTATTCTTTCAGAGAGGGGGCGCGAGGCTACACCTTC.

This clonotype was counted only a few times. A read error may account for a junction end that differs from germline. The CDR3 is CTSFGGTDTQYF. CDR3 bases: TGTACCAGCTTTGGGGGCACAGATACGCAGTATTTT. The chain couples TRBV2 to TRBJ2-3; D remains unclear. In germline, CDR1 is SNHLY, CDR2 FYNNEI. The CDR3 has 12 residues.

This clonotype was recorded a few times. No conserved phenylalanine or tryptophan is present at the end of the CDR3, so a read error is the likely explanation. The gene calls are TRBV7-2 and TRBJ2-7; D ambiguous. Per the germline V gene, CDR1 is SGHTA and CDR2 is FQGNSA. This CDR3 is 13 amino acids long. V lost 1 base, J lost 7 bases, and 11 bases lay in between. The CDR3 sequence is CASSLEGVREQYL. CDR3 bases: TGTGCCAGCAGCTTAGAAGGTGTTAGGGAGCAGTACCTC.

The J gene is TRBJ1-2, the V gene TRBV3-1; D call uncertain. V was clipped by 0 bases and J by 3 bases, with 8 bases between them. The CDR3 has 14 amino acids. The germline gives CDR1 LGHDT, CDR2 YNNKEL (reference sequence). CDR3 protein: CASSQERQDYGYTF. The CDR3 DNA sequence: TGTGCCAGCAGCCAAGAGAGGCAGGACTATGGCTACACCTTC.

This clonotype has just a few counts. This chain uses TRBV11-2 with TRBJ2-5; 8 positions agree with TRBD2. Germline V gene data show CDR1 as SGHAT and CDR2 as FQNNGV. The J segment lost 7 bases and the V segment lost 5 bases, leaving 9 bases of the junction unmatched. This CDR3 has 14 residues. This CDR3 is CASSPVTGGGTQYF. The CDR3 coding sequence is TGTGCCAGCAGCCCCGTGACGGGAGGGGGGACCCAGTACTTC.

This clonotype came up a few times. The chain links TRBV19 to TRBJ1-2; D gene unclear. With 3 bases removed from V and 7 bases from J, the gap between germline ends came to 18 bases. Germline V gives CDR1 LNHDA, CDR2 SQIVND (reference sequence). The CDR3 has 15 amino acids. This CDR3 reads CASSIEGKLGSGYTF. The CDR3 nucleotides are TGTGCCAGTAGTATTGAAGGGAAATTGGGATCTGGCTACACCTTC.

The chain carries TRBV29-1 and TRBJ2-1; 7 bases are a match to TRBD1. The germline V gene has CDR1 SQVTM and CDR2 ANQGSEA. This CDR3 is built from 19 residues. V lost 3 bases, J lost 0 bases, and 17 bases stayed unmatched. The CDR3 loop reads CSVDGVNPTGPSSYNEQFF. The CDR3 bases are TGCAGCGTTGATGGGGTAAACCCGACAGGGCCCAGCTCCTACAATGAGCAGTTCTTC.

The rearrangement links TRBV2 to TRBJ2-4; TRBD2 matches 15 bases. The V gene end was trimmed by 6 bases and the J gene end by 5 bases; junction bases not matched to a gene: 8. Per the germline V gene, CDR1 is SNHLY and CDR2 is FYNNEI. This CDR3 spans 17 amino acids. CDR3 amino acids: CASSGLAGGPVQNIQYF. In DNA, the CDR3 is TGTGCCAGCAGCGGACTAGCGGGAGGGCCGGTCCAAAACATTCAGTACTTC.

The chain links TRBV20-1 to TRBJ1-5, with 7 bases lining up with TRBD1. V trimming: 4 bases; J trimming: 4 bases; junction bases outside the gene matches: 10. Germline V gene sequence: CDR1 DFQATT, CDR2 SNEGSKA (reference sequence). The CDR3 is 15 amino acids. The CDR3: CSANTDRDLNQPQHF. The CDR3 DNA reads as TGCAGTGCTAACACCGACAGGGACCTTAATCAGCCCCAGCATTTT.